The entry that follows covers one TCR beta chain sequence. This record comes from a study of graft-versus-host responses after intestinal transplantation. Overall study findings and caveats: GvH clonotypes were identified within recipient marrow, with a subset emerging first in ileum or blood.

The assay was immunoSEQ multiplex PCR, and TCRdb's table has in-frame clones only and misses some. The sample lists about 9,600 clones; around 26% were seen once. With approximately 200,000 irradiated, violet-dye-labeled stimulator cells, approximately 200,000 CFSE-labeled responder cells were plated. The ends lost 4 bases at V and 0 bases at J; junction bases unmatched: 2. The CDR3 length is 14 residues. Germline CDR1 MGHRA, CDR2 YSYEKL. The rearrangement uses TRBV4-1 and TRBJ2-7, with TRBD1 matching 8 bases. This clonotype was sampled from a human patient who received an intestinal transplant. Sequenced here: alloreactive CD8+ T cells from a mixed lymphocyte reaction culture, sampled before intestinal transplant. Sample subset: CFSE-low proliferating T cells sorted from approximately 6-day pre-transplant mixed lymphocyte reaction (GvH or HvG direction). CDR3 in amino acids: CASSPGQASYEQYF. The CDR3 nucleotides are TGCGCCAGCAGCCCGGGACAGGCCTCCTACGAGCAGTACTTC.